The 27 T cell receptor beta chains below come from one sample, sequenced in a study of patients and donors after allogeneic stem cell transplantation. TCRdb redid the calling of the RT-PCR reads with MiXCR, one entry per CDR3 protein. The sample holds 160,000 or so distinct CDR3 sequences, 24% seen once. The sequencing sample was made of blood, either unsorted or a sorted T cell fraction (not recorded which). All receptors come from a human donor who was either an allogeneic HSCT recipient or a stem cell or donor lymphocyte infusion donor (not recorded which). It is not recorded whose cells these are; they may come from a transplant donor.

There are a few counts of this clonotype. The genes are TRBV5-6 and TRBJ1-1; TRBD1 might be the D (5 bases). The CDR3 is 15 amino acids. CDR1 and CDR2 (germline): SGHDT, YYEEEE. Between the trimmed V and J ends, which lost 1 base and 3 bases, there was a span of 13 bases. The CDR3 spells CASSLSPRVDTEAFF. DNA of the CDR3: TGTGCCAGCAGCTTGTCCCCCAGGGTGGACACTGAAGCTTTCTTT.

In this sample, this clonotype turned up a few times. The genes are TRBV29-1 and TRBJ1-2; no definite D call. The V gene lost 2 bases and the J gene lost 7 bases, with 2 bases spanning the gap. Germline assignment: CDR1 SQVTM and CDR2 ANQGSEA. There are 9 residues in the CDR3. CDR3 amino acids: CSVESGYTF. CDR3 coding DNA: TGCAGCGTTGAATCTGGCTACACCTTC.

This clonotype was observed a handful of times. This chain joins TRBV3-1 and TRBJ1-1, with 8 positions matching TRBD1. V lost 4 bases, J lost 0 bases, and 10 bases stayed unmatched. The CDR3 runs to 17 residues. Germline V lookup: CDR1 LGHDT, CDR2 YNNKEL (reference sequence). The CDR3 bases are TGTGCCAGCAGCCCCAGGACAGGGTGGACAATGAACACTGAAGCTTTCTTT. This encodes CASSPRTGWTMNTEAFF.

This clonotype was picked up a small number of times. The gene calls are TRBV20-1 and TRBJ1-2, with 7 bases lining up with TRBD1. The V gene end was trimmed by 1 base and the J gene end by 6 bases; junction bases not matched to a gene: 23. From germline, CDR1 is DFQATT and CDR2 SNEGSKA (reference sequence). The CDR3 consists of 19 residues. The DNA for the CDR3 is TGCAGTGCTAGAGGAAGACAGGGCCTTTTGACCCATTCGGTTAATGGCTACACCTTC. It specifies CSARGRQGLLTHSVNGYTF.

The chain combines TRBV7-8 with TRBJ2-3; D is possibly TRBD2 (6 bases). The CDR3 totals 16 residues. CDR1 and CDR2 (germline): SGHVS, FQNEAQ. V dropped 1 base and J dropped 1 base, with 12 bases sitting between them. The CDR3 nucleotides are TGTGCCAGCAGCTTAGAGACGGGGGTTGGCACAGATACGCAGTATTTT. This codes for CASSLETGVGTDTQYF.

This clonotype was detected only a few times. This chain joins TRBV28 and TRBJ2-3; TRBD1 agrees at 8 bases. The CDR3 runs 18 residues. V was pared by 6 bases and J by 3 bases, with 17 bases of the junction left unmatched. Germline V CDR1 and CDR2: MDHEN, SYDVKM. This CDR3 is CASSYPGQVVPSTDTQYF. In DNA, the CDR3 is TGTGCCAGCAGCTATCCGGGACAGGTGGTTCCCAGTACAGATACGCAGTATTTT.

This clonotype was counted at least ten times. V usage is TRBV27 and J usage is TRBJ1-2; 9 bases are a match to TRBD1. From germline, CDR1 is MNHEY and CDR2 SMNVEV (reference sequence). The CDR3 contains 14 residues. V gave up 4 bases and J gave up 8 bases; unmatched junction bases: 8. The CDR3: CASSSPGQGNGYTF. The DNA of the CDR3 is TGTGCCAGCAGTTCCCCGGGACAGGGTAACGGCTACACCTTC.

In its sample, this clonotype was seen a few times. The chain carries TRBV10-3 and TRBJ2-5; 9 bases line up with TRBD1. Trimming cost V 6 bases and J 4 bases; bases outside gene matches: 6. CDR3 length: 14 amino acids. Germline-derived CDR1 and CDR2 are ENHRY and SYGVKD. The CDR3 reads CAISVGQGGETQYF. CDR3 in DNA: TGTGCCATCAGCGTGGGACAGGGAGGAGAGACCCAGTACTTC.

The rearrangement links TRBV24-1 to TRBJ2-1, with D possibly being TRBD2 (6 bases). The germline V gene encodes CDR1 KGHDR and CDR2 SFDVKD. Trimming removed 6 bases at V and 9 bases at J, with 17 bases between. The length of the CDR3 is 14 residues. The CDR3 is CATSSGPPLPEQFF. CDR3 coding DNA: TGTGCCACCAGTAGCGGGCCTCCTCTTCCTGAGCAGTTCTTC.

The chain joins TRBV27 to TRBJ1-1, with TRBD1 as a possible D gene (5 bases). CDR1 is MNHEY, CDR2 SMNVEV, per germline (reference sequence). CDR3 length: 15 residues. Trimming left V 1 base short and J 1 base short, with 10 bases between. The chain's CDR3 is CASSLYPGQNTEAFF. Written as DNA, the CDR3 is TGTGCCAGCAGTTTATATCCAGGGCAGAACACTGAAGCTTTCTTT.

This clonotype was seen a handful of times. The CDR3 region has the DNA TGTGCCAGCACCCAAGCGGGGGGACAAGAGACCCAGTACTTC. It is translated as CASTQAGGQETQYF. This chain uses TRBV12-3 or TRBV12-4 with TRBJ2-5; 9 nucleotides match TRBD2. This CDR3 comprises 14 residues. The J segment lost 2 bases and the V segment lost 7 bases, leaving 5 bases of the junction unmatched.

In this sample, this clonotype turned up a few times. The chain uses TRBV10-3 and TRBJ2-3; the D gene is possibly TRBD1 (6 bases). The CDR3 has 14 residues. The germline V gene has CDR1 ENHRY and CDR2 SYGVKD. Trimming left V 6 bases short and J 2 bases short, with 12 bases between. The CDR3 here is CAIRNPGDTDTQYF. CDR3 nucleotide sequence: TGTGCCATCAGGAATCCAGGGGACACAGATACGCAGTATTTT.

This clonotype was seen only a few times. This chain links TRBV20-1 with TRBJ2-7; 8 bases are shared with TRBD1. Trimming removed 4 bases from V and 3 bases from J; junction bases left unmatched: 8. CDR1 DFQATT and CDR2 SNEGSKA come from the germline V gene (reference sequence). CDR3 size: 14 residues. The DNA of the CDR3 is TGCAGTGCTACCCGGACAGGGTGGAACTACGAGCAGTACTTC. Translating gives CSATRTGWNYEQYF.

This clonotype was counted a few times. The V gene is TRBV29-1, the J gene TRBJ2-1; 9 bases align to TRBD2. The CDR3 has 14 amino acids. Per germline, CDR1 SQVTM and CDR2 ANQGSEA. V was clipped by 7 bases and J by 4 bases; unmatched bases: 8. Written as DNA, the CDR3 is TGCAGCGCCCTGGGACTAGCAGTTTACAATGAGCAGTTCTTC. Amino acids: CSALGLAVYNEQFF.

This clonotype has a single count. The chain combines TRBV19 with TRBJ2-6; maybe TRBD2 (5 bases). V lost 7 bases to trimming and J lost 2 bases, with 18 bases between them. Germline V gene sequence: CDR1 LNHDA, CDR2 SQIVND (reference sequence). This CDR3 region has 17 residues. In nucleotides, the CDR3 is TGTGCCAGTATCCCCCGAGGGAAGCCCACTGGGGCCAACGTCCTGACTTTC. This sequence encodes CASIPRGKPTGANVLTF. Together with reference TRBV19 and TRBJ2-6, the CDR3 gives the full variable domain: DGGITQSPKYLFRKEGQNVTLSCEQNLNHDAMYWYRQDPGQGLRLIYYSQIVNDFQKGDIAEGYSVSREKKESFPLTVTSAQKNPTAFYLCASIPRGKPTGANVLTFGAGSRLTVL.

This clonotype occurred many times. The chain combines TRBV5-8 with TRBJ1-1; the D is unclear. Deletions cut 2 bases from V and 1 base from J, with 6 bases between. Germline lookup yields CDR1 SGHTS and CDR2 YDEGEE. There are 13 residues in the CDR3. The CDR3 reads CASSFGENTEAFF. The DNA for the CDR3 is TGTGCCAGCAGCTTTGGGGAGAACACTGAAGCTTTCTTT.

This clonotype was recorded at least ten times. V usage is TRBV5-1 and J usage is TRBJ2-7; no firm D call. CDR1 and CDR2 (germline): SGHRS, YFSETQ. V lost 4 bases, J lost 3 bases, and 11 bases lay in between. This CDR3 is built from 13 residues. The CDR3, as DNA: TGCGCCAGCAGCCCTATTAGTAACTACGAGCAGTACTTC. It specifies CASSPISNYEQYF.

This chain connects TRBV6-2 or TRBV6-3 to TRBJ2-3; possibly TRBD2 for D (5 bases). This CDR3 comprises 14 residues. CDR1 is MNHEY, CDR2 SVGEGT, per germline. Trimming took 2 bases from V and 4 from J, leaving 10 bases between them. The CDR3: CASSYIGEADTQYF. CDR3 bases: TGTGCCAGCAGTTACATCGGGGAAGCAGATACGCAGTATTTT.

CDR3 loop: CASSLLRDPYGYTF. The CDR3 DNA sequence: TGTGCCAGCAGTTTACTCCGGGACCCCTATGGCTACACCTTC. The chain combines TRBV12-3 or TRBV12-4 with TRBJ1-2; tentatively, D is TRBD1 (5 bases). Trimming shortened V by 2 bases and J by 4 bases, and 11 bases separated the two germline ends. This CDR3 spans 14 amino acids.

The V gene is TRBV28, the J gene TRBJ1-2; 7 bases agree with TRBD1. The CDR3 has 13 amino acids. V lost 3 bases and J lost 7; bases outside the gene matches: 5. Looked up from germline, CDR1 is MDHEN and CDR2 is SYDVKM. CDR3 sequence: CASSLAGDSGYTF. The CDR3 nucleotides read TGTGCCAGCAGTTTGGCAGGGGACAGTGGCTACACCTTC.

This clonotype came up once. CDR3 residues: CASSVVGGTDTQYF. The CDR3 DNA sequence: TGTGCCAGCAGCGTAGTGGGGGGCACAGATACGCAGTATTTT. The rearrangement joins TRBV9 to TRBJ2-3; the D gene could be TRBD1 or TRBD2 (5 bases each). Germline CDR1 and CDR2: SGDLS and YYNGEE. Deletions cut 0 bases from V and 1 base from J, with 6 bases between. The CDR3 runs to 14 residues.

This rearrangement joins TRBV6-1 to TRBJ1-5; D may be TRBD1 (5 bases). Trimming shortened V by 6 bases and J by 1 base, and 19 bases separated the two germline ends. Germline CDR1 and CDR2: MNHNS and SASEGT. The CDR3 totals 17 residues. The CDR3 sequence is CASSDSGRVWSNQPQHF. The CDR3 DNA reads as TGTGCCAGCAGCGACTCGGGCAGGGTTTGGAGCAATCAGCCCCAGCATTTT.

The chain combines TRBV20-1 with TRBJ2-1; D ambiguous. V dropped 2 bases and J dropped 4 bases, with 15 bases sitting between them. Germline assignment: CDR1 DFQATT and CDR2 SNEGSKA (reference sequence). CDR3 size: 15 residues. CDR3 region: CSARIENLKYNEQFF. DNA for the CDR3: TGCAGTGCTAGAATTGAGAACCTTAAATACAATGAGCAGTTCTTC.

This clonotype was recorded a few times. This chain joins TRBV18 and TRBJ1-5; D is uncertain. The germline CDR1 and CDR2 sequences are KGHSH and LQKENI. CDR3 length: 17 residues. V gave up 2 bases and J gave up 1 base, with 15 bases separating them. The CDR3 protein is CASSPSIPGPSNQPQHF. The CDR3 DNA follows: TGTGCCAGCTCACCATCTATACCCGGGCCCAGCAATCAGCCCCAGCATTTT. The variable domain in full, with the rest retrieved from reference TRBV18 and TRBJ1-5, is NAGVMQNPRHLVRRRGQEARLRCSPMKGHSHVYWYRQLPEEGLKFMVYLQKENIIDESGMPKERFSAEFPKEGPSILRIQQVVRGDSAAYFCASSPSIPGPSNQPQHFGDGTRLSIL.

In this sample, this clonotype turned up once. This rearrangement joins TRBV18 to TRBJ1-2; D uncertain. Germline V CDR1 and CDR2: KGHSH, LQKENI. The CDR3 is 14 residues long. V was trimmed by 0 bases and J by 5 bases, leaving 10 bases between them. The CDR3 here is CASSPPEVIYGYTF. CDR3 DNA: TGTGCCAGCTCACCACCGGAAGTAATATATGGCTACACCTTC.

The V and J genes are TRBV10-3 and TRBJ2-3, with D perhaps TRBD1 (6 bases). Germline CDR1 reads ENHRY; CDR2 reads SYGVKD. CDR3 size: 13 residues. Trimming left V 6 bases short and J 3 bases short, with 10 bases between. DNA of the CDR3: TGTGCCATCAGCCGAGACAGGACAGATACGCAGTATTTT. Residues: CAISRDRTDTQYF.

The rearrangement uses TRBV3-1 and TRBJ2-7; D could derive from TRBD1 or TRBD2 (5 bases each). Germline V gene sequence: CDR1 LGHDT, CDR2 YNNKEL (reference sequence). The CDR3 length is 15 residues. V was pared by 4 bases and J by 4 bases, with 17 bases between. CDR3 residues: CASSPRDPGPYEQYF. In DNA form, the CDR3 reads TGTGCCAGCAGCCCCCGGGACCCAGGGCCGTACGAGCAGTACTTC.